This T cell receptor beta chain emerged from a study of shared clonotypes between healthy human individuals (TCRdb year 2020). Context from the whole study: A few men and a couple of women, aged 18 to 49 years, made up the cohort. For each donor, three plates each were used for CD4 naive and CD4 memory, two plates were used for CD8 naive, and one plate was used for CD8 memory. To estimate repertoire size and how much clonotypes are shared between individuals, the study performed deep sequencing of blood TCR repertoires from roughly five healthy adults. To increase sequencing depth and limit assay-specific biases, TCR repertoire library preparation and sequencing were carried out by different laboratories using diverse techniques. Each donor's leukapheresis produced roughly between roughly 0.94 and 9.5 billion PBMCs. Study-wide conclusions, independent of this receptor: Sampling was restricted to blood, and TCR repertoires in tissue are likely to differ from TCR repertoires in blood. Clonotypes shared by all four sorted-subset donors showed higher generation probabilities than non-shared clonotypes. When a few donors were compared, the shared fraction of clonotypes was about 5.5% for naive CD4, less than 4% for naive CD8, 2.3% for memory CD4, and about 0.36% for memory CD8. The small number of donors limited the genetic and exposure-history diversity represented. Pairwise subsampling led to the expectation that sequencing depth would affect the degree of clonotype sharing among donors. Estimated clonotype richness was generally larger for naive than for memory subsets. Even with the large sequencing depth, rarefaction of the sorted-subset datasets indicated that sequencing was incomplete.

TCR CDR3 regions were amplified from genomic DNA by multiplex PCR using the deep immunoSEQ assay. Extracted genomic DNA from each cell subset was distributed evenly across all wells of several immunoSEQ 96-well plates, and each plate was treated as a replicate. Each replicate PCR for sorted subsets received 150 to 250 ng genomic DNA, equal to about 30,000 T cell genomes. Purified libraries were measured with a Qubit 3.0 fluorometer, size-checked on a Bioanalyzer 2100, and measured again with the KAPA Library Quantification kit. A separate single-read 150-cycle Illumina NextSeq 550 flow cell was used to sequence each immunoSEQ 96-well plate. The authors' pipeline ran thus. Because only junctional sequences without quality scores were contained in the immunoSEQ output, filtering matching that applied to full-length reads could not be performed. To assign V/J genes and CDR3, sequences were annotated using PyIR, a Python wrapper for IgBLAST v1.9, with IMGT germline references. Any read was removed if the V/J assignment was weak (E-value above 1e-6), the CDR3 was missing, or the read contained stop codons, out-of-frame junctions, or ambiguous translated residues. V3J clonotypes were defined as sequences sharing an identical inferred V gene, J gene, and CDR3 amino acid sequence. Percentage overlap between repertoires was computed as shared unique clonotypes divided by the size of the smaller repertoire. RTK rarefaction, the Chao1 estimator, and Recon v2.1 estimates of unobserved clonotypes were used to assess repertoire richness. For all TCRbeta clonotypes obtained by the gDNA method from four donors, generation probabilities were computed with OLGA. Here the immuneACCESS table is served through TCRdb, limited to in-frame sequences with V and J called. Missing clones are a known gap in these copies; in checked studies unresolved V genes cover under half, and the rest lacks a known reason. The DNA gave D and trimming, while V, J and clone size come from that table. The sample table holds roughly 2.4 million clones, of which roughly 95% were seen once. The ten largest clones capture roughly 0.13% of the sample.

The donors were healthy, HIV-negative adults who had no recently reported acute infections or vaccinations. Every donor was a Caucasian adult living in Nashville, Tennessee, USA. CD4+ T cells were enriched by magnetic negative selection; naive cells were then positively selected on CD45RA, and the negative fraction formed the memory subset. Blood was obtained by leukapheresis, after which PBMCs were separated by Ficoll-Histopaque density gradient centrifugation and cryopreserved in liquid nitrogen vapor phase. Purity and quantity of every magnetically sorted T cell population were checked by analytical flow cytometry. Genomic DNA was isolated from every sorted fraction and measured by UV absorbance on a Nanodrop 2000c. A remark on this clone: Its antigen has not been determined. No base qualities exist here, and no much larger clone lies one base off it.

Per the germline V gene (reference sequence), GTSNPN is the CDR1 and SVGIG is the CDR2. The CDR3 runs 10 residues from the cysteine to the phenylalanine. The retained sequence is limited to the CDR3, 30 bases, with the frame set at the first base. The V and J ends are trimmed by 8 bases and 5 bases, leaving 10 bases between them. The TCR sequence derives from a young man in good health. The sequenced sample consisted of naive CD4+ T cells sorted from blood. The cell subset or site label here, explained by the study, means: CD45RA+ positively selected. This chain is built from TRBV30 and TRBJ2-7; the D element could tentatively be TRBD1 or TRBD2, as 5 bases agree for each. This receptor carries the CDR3 CARGRDEQYF. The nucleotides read TGTGCCCGGGGACGGGACGAGCAGTACTTC.